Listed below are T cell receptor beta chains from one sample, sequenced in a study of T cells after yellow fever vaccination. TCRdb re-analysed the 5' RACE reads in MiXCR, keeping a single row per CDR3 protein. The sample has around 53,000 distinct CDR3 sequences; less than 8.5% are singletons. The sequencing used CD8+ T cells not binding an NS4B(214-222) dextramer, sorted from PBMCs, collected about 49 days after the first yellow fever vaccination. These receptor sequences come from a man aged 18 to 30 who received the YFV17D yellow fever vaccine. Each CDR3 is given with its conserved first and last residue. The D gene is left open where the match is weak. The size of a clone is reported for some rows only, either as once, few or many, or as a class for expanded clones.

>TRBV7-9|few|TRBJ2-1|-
CASSPTVSSYNEQFF
TGTGCCAGCAGCCCCACAGTTAGCTCCTACAATGAGCAGTTCTTC
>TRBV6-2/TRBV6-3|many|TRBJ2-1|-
CASSYRTGWGNEQFF
TGTGCCAGCAGTTATCGGACCGGCTGGGGCAATGAGCAGTTCTTC
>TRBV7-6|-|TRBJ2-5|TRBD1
CPSSLGQGAGRRQETQYF
TGTCCCAGCAGCTTAGGGCAGGGGGCAGGGAGAAGGCAAGAGACCCAGTACTTC
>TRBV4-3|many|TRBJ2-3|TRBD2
CASSRALAGLTDTQYF
TGCGCCAGCAGCCGAGCCCTAGCGGGGTTAACAGATACGCAGTATTTT
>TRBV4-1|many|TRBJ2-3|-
CASSQEAVTDTQYF
TGCGCCAGCAGCCAAGAGGCAGTCACAGATACGCAGTATTTT
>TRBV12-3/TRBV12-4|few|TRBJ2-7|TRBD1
CASSPGTGGDEQYF
TGTGCCAGCAGCCCCGGGACAGGGGGTGACGAGCAGTACTTC
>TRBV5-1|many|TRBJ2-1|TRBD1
CASGTHPGQGSNEQFF
TGCGCCAGCGGGACGCACCCGGGACAGGGTAGCAATGAGCAGTTCTTC
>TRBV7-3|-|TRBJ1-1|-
CASSLLAGRSTEAFF
TGTGCCAGCAGCTTATTGGCAGGCCGAAGCACTGAAGCTTTCTTT
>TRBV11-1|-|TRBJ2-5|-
CASSPGRGYQETQYF
TGTGCCAGCAGCCCGGGACGAGGGTACCAAGAGACCCAGTACTTC
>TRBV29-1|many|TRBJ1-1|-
CSVEAYEAFF
TGCAGCGTTGAAGCATATGAAGCTTTCTTT
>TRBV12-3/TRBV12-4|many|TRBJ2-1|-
CASKWSVDNEQFF
TGTGCCAGCAAGTGGAGCGTTGACAATGAGCAGTTCTTC
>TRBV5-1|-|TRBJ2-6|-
CASSLRNSGANVLTF
TGCGCCAGCAGCTTGCGGAACTCTGGGGCCAACGTCCTGACTTTC
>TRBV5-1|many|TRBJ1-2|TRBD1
CASKTGGDGYTF
TGCGCCAGCAAGACAGGGGGGGACGGCTACACCTTC
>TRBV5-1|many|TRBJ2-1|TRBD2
CASSFGTTYNEQFF
TGCGCCAGCAGCTTCGGGACTACTTACAATGAGCAGTTCTTC
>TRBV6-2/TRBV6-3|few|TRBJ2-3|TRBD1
CASSLGQATDTQYF
TGTGCCAGCAGTTTGGGACAGGCCACAGATACGCAGTATTTT
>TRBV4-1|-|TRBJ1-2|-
CASSQRSNYGYTF
TGCGCCAGCAGCCAGCGAAGTAACTATGGCTACACCTTC
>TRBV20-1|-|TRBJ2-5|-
CSARDPPGETQYF
TGCAGTGCTAGAGATCCACCGGGGGAGACCCAGTACTTC
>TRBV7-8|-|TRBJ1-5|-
CASSLSPDQPQHF
TGTGCCAGCAGCTTAAGCCCCGATCAGCCCCAGCATTTT
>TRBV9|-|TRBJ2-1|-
CASSKTTAKGHYNEQFF
TGTGCCAGCAGCAAGACTACCGCGAAGGGTCATTATAATGAGCAGTTCTTC
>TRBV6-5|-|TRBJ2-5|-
CASSYSAAQETQYF
TGTGCCAGCAGTTACTCGGCAGCACAAGAGACCCAGTACTTC
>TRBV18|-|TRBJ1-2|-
CASSDDPGPPGYTF
TGTGCCAGCTCAGATGACCCGGGACCCCCGGGCTACACCTTC
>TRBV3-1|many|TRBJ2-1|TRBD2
CASSQEGTSGNEQFF
TGTGCCAGCAGCCAAGAAGGGACTAGCGGCAATGAGCAGTTCTTC
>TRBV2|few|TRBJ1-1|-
CASSESENTEAFF
TGTGCCAGCAGTGAATCAGAAAACACTGAAGCTTTCTTT
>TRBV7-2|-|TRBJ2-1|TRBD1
CASSLVGGKGDEQFF
TGTGCCAGCAGCTTAGTAGGGGGCAAGGGCGATGAGCAGTTCTTC
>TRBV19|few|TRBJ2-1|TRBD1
CASSLGDRGYSEQFF
TGTGCCAGTAGTTTAGGGGACAGGGGTTACAGTGAGCAGTTCTTC
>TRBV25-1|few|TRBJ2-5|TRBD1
CASIKQGPPFGTQYF
TGTGCCAGCATCAAACAGGGGCCCCCATTCGGGACCCAGTACTTC
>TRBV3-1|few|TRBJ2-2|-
CASSQPGELFF
TGTGCCAGCAGCCAACCCGGGGAGCTGTTTTTT
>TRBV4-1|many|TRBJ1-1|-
CASSQRVRQPNTEAFF
TGCGCCAGCAGCCAACGCGTAAGACAGCCGAACACTGAAGCTTTCTTT
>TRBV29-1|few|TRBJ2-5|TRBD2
CSVDGAGGQYQETQYF
TGCAGCGTCGACGGGGCGGGGGGCCAGTACCAAGAGACCCAGTACTTC
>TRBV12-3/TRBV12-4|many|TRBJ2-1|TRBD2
CASGLAGGPYSYNEQFF
TGTGCCAGCGGCTTAGCGGGGGGGCCTTACTCCTACAATGAGCAGTTCTTC
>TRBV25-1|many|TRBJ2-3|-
CASRAGSSPDTQYF
TGTGCCAGCAGGGCCGGGTCAAGCCCAGATACGCAGTATTTT